This T cell receptor beta chain is from a study of blood T cell repertoires in COVID-19. Across the whole study: Collection of acute and convalescent COVID-19 samples took place in the United States, Italy and Spain.

CDR3 length equals 16 residues. V shed 4 bases and J 5 bases; nucleotides not matched to a gene: 13. The germline V gene has CDR1 ENHRY and CDR2 SYGVKD. Produced via immunoSEQ multiplex PCR; TCRdb's table is partial and in-frame only. The sample contains some 270,000 clones, 80% to 90% of which appear only once. Sequencing input: PBMCs or T cells enriched from blood (not recorded which). This chain connects TRBV10-3 to TRBJ1-2; 7 nucleotides align to TRBD1. The origin of this receptor is a woman younger than 45 with acute COVID-19. CDR3 in amino acids: CAISVQSSGTEYGYTF. The CDR3 coding sequence is TGTGCCATCAGTGTACAATCATCCGGGACAGAGTATGGCTACACCTTC.